The 12 T cell receptor beta chains below all came from one sample that was sequenced in a study of shared clonotypes between healthy human individuals. Sequencing was performed with immunoSEQ multiplex PCR; in TCRdb, only in-frame clones are kept and a portion is missing. The sample shows about 2.2 million clones, roughly 95% of them seen only once. Naive CD8 cells comprised CD45RO-negative, CCR7-positively selected cells, excluding terminally differentiated effector memory CD45RA+ cells. Sequencing was performed on naive CD8+ T cells from PBMCs. The receptors stem from a man between 18 and 35 years old in good health. Some clones in this sample may be carry-over from other donors' samples.

The chain is built from TRBV7-9 and TRBJ2-3; TRBD2 matches at 15 bases. CDR1 SEHNR and CDR2 FQNEAQ come from the germline V gene (reference sequence). V shed 3 bases and J 2 bases; nucleotides not matched to a gene: 9. This CDR3 is built from 19 residues. The CDR3: CASSFRGLAGGKVTDTQYF. The CDR3 nucleotides are TGTGCCAGCAGCTTCCGAGGACTAGCGGGAGGGAAGGTCACAGATACGCAGTATTTT. The whole variable domain, filled in from reference TRBV7-9 and TRBJ2-3, reads DTGVSQNPRHKITKRGQNVTFRCDPISEHNRLYWYRQTLGQGPEFLTYFQNEAQLEKSRLLSDRFSAERPKGSFSTLEIQRTEQGDSAMYLCASSFRGLAGGKVTDTQYFGPGTRLTVL.

As to this clone: Different DNA sequences within this sample yield the same CDR3. This chain uses TRBV4-1 with TRBJ2-7; TRBD2 matches at 8 bases. With V trimmed by 4 bases and J by 2 bases, 1 base remained unmatched. The CDR3 has 13 amino acids. CDR1 and CDR2 from the germline V gene are MGHRA and YSYEKL. As DNA, the CDR3 is TGCGCCAGCAGCCGGGGACTAGCCTACGAGCAGTACTTC. Translated, it gives CASSRGLAYEQYF.

The chain joins TRBV30 to TRBJ2-1; TRBD1 or TRBD2 may be the D gene (5 bases each). CDR3 size: 15 residues. V lost 2 bases to trimming and J lost 0 bases, with 11 bases between them. CDR1 and CDR2 (germline): GTSNPN, SVGIG (reference sequence). DNA of the CDR3: TGTGCCTGGAGTTCTGGGGACGACTCCTACAATGAGCAGTTCTTC. Translating it yields CAWSSGDDSYNEQFF.

The V call is TRBV6-1, the J call TRBJ2-7, with D uncertain. Deletions cut 1 base from V and 3 bases from J, with 10 bases between. This CDR3 has 14 amino acids. Germline V gene lookup returns CDR1 MNHNS and CDR2 SASEGT. CDR3 in amino acids: CASSEGHRFYEQYF. Here the CDR3 DNA reads TGTGCCAGCAGTGAAGGCCACAGATTCTACGAGCAGTACTTC.

The chain couples TRBV7-3 to TRBJ2-3; the D is unclear. This CDR3 spans 17 amino acids. The germline V and J ends were trimmed by 3 bases and 0 bases, with 16 bases remaining between them. Looked up from germline, CDR1 is SGHTA and CDR2 is FQGTGA. The CDR3, as DNA: TGTGCCAGCAGCTTGTCAGGATTACGCTCTAGCACAGATACGCAGTATTTT. It specifies CASSLSGLRSSTDTQYF. Variable domain in full (rest from reference TRBV7-3 and TRBJ2-3): GAGVSQTPSNKVTEKGKYVELRCDPISGHTALYWYRQSLGQGPEFLIYFQGTGAADDSGLPNDRFFAVRPEGSVSTLKIQRTERGDSAVYLCASSLSGLRSSTDTQYFGPGTRLTVL.

This chain joins TRBV14 and TRBJ2-7; D is unresolved. The CDR3 contains 14 residues. Trimming stripped 0 bases from V and 4 bases from J, with 10 bases between. The V gene's germline CDR1 is SGHDN and CDR2 FVKESK. In DNA, the CDR3 is TGTGCCAGCAGCCAAGAAGGGCTTCCATACGAGCAGTACTTC. Translated: CASSQEGLPYEQYF.

The chain couples TRBV5-4 to TRBJ1-2; TRBD1 might be the D (6 bases). This CDR3 contains 16 residues. Germline-derived CDR1 and CDR2 are SGHNT and YYREEE (reference sequence). Trimming pared 3 bases from V and 2 bases from J, leaving 17 bases between. Here the CDR3 reads CASSSPEGRGNYGYTF. As DNA, the CDR3 is TGTGCCAGCAGCTCCCCTGAGGGCAGGGGAAACTATGGCTACACCTTC.

Regarding this clone: The same CDR3 is also encoded by other DNA sequences in this sample. The chain has TRBV7-3 and TRBJ2-7; the D gene is possibly TRBD1 (5 bases). Germline CDR1 SGHTA, CDR2 FQGTGA. V lost 1 base, J lost 4 bases, and 8 bases lay in between. The CDR3 is 13 residues long. CDR3 protein: CASSLSQGYEQYF. The CDR3 nucleotides are TGTGCCAGCAGCTTAAGTCAGGGTTACGAGCAGTACTTC.

The gene calls are TRBV16 and TRBJ2-1; 8 nucleotides align to TRBD1. Germline CDR1 is KGHSY and CDR2 is FQNENV. With 6 bases clipped from V and 0 bases from J, the junction kept 4 bases outside the gene matches. The CDR3 runs to 15 residues. CDR3 nucleotide sequence: TGTGCCAGCAGTGAAACAGGGGGCTCCTACAATGAGCAGTTCTTC. Its protein is CASSETGGSYNEQFF.

This chain joins TRBV9 and TRBJ2-5; perhaps TRBD1 as D (5 bases). CDR3 length: 15 amino acids. The V gene's germline CDR1 is SGDLS and CDR2 YYNGEE. V was pared by 0 bases and J by 4 bases, with 13 bases between. CDR3 sequence reads: CASSVDTGQAETQYF. The CDR3 region has the DNA TGTGCCAGCAGCGTAGACACCGGACAAGCAGAGACCCAGTACTTC. The whole variable domain, remainder taken from reference TRBV9 and TRBJ2-5, is DSGVTQTPKHLITATGQRVTLRCSPRSGDLSVYWYQQSLDQGLQFLIQYYNGEERAKGNILERFSAQQFPDLHSELNLSSLELGDSALYFCASSVDTGQAETQYFGPGTRLLVL.

V and J are TRBV14 and TRBJ2-7; D is undetermined. Germline CDR1 and CDR2: SGHDN and FVKESK. The V and J ends lost 1 base and 3 bases respectively, with 7 bases between them. The CDR3 has 13 residues. The DNA for the CDR3 is TGTGCCAGCAGCCAAGGGGCCCACTACGAGCAGTACTTC. Its translation: CASSQGAHYEQYF.

Remarks on this clone: At one end the junction does not follow the germline gene, possibly because of a read error. The rearrangement uses TRBV4-1 and TRBJ1-1; weak D call: TRBD1 (6 bases). There are 13 residues in the CDR3. CDR1 is MGHRA and CDR2 is YSYEKL in the germline V gene. Written as DNA, the CDR3 is TGCGCCAGCAGCTACGGACAGAACCCTGAAGCTTTCTTT. This codes for CASSYGQNPEAFF.